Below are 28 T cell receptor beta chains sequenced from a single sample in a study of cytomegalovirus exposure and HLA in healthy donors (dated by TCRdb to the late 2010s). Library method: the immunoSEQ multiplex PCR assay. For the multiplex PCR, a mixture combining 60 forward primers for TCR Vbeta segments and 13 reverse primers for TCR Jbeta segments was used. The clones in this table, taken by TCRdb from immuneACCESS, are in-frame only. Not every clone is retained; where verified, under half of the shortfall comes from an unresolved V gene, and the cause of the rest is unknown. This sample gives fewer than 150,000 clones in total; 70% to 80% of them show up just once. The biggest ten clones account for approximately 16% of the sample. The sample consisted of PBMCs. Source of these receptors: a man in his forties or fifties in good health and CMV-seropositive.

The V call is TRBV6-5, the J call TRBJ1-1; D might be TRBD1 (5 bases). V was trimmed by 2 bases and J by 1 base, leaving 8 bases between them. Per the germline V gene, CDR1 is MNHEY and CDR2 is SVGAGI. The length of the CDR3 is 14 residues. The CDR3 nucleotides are TGTGCCAGCAGTTACAAGGGGCCGAACACTGAAGCTTTCTTT. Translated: CASSYKGPNTEAFF.

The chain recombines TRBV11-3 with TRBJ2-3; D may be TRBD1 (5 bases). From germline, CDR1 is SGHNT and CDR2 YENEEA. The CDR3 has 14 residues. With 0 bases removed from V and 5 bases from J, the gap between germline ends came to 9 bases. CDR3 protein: CASSLDPGQDTQYF. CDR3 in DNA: TGTGCCAGCAGCTTAGACCCAGGGCAAGATACGCAGTATTTT.

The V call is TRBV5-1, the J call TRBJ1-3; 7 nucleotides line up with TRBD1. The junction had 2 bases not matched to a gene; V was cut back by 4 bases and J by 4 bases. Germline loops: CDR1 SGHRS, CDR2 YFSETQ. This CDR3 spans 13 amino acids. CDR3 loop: CASSDRVGNTIYF. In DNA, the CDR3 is TGCGCCAGCAGCGACAGGGTCGGAAACACCATATATTTT.

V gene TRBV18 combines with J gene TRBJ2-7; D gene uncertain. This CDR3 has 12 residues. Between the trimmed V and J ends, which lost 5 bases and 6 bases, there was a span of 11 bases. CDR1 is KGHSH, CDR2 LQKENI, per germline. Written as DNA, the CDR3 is TGTGCCAGCTCATCCCCCGTCCGCGAGCAGTACTTC. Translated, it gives CASSSPVREQYF.

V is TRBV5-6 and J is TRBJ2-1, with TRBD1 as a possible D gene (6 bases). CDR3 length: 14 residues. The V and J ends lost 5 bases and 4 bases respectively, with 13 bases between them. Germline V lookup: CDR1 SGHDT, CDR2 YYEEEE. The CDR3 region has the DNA TGTGCCAGCAGGACTCCTCAGGGGTACAATGAGCAGTTCTTC. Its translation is CASRTPQGYNEQFF.

CDR3 coding DNA: TGTGCCAGCAGTGATGCCCGCGGCAATCAGCCCCAGCATTTT. This gives the protein CASSDARGNQPQHF. This sequence joins TRBV2 and TRBJ1-5; D is uncertain. The V end lost 3 bases, the J end lost 2 bases, and 8 bases lay between the germline ends. The CDR3 length is 14 residues. Germline V gives CDR1 SNHLY, CDR2 FYNNEI.

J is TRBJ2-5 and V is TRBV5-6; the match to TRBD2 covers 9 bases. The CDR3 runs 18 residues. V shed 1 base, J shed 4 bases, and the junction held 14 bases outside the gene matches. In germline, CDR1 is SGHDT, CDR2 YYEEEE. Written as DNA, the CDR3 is TGTGCCAGCAGCTTGAAGGGGGCCGGGCGGGGGGGCCGAGAGACCCAGTACTTC. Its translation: CASSLKGAGRGGRETQYF.

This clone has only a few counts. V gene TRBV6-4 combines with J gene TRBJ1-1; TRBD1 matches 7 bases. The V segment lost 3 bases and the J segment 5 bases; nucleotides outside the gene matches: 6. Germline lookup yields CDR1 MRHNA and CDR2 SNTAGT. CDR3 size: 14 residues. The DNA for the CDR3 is TGTGCCAGCAGTGATGGGGACAGAGGAACTGAAGCTTTCTTT. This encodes CASSDGDRGTEAFF.

The CDR3 DNA is TGTGCCAGCAGCCCCGAACCCGGGACAGGGGAAAAACTGTTTTTT. This gives the protein CASSPEPGTGEKLFF. The chain combines TRBV5-5 with TRBJ1-4; 9 bases line up with TRBD1. Unmatched junction bases numbered 9, after V lost 4 bases and J lost 8 bases. Germline CDR1 SGHKS, CDR2 YYEKEE (reference sequence). The CDR3 covers 15 residues.

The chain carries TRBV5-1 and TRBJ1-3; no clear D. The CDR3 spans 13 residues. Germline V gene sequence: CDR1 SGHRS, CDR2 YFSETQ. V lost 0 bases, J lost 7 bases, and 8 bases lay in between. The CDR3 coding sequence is TGCGCCAGCAGCTTGGATTTCGGGAACACCATATATTTT. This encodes CASSLDFGNTIYF.

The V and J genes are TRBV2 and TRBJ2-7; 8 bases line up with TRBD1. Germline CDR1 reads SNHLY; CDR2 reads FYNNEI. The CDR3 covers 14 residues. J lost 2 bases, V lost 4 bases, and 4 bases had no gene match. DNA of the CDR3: TGTGCCAGCAGTGGGGGGACAGGAGCCTACGAGCAGTACTTC. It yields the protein CASSGGTGAYEQYF.

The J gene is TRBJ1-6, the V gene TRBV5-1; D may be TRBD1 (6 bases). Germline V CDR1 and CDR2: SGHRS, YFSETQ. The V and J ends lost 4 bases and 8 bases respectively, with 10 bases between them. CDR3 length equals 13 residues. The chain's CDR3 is CASSGNRDSPLHF. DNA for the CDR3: TGCGCCAGCAGCGGTAACAGGGATTCACCCCTCCACTTT.

CDR3 protein: CSGGEDTEAFF. As DNA, the CDR3 is TGCAGTGGGGGAGAGGACACTGAAGCTTTCTTT. The V gene is TRBV20-1, the J gene TRBJ1-1; D is unresolved. With 7 bases removed from V and 3 bases from J, the gap between germline ends came to 9 bases. This CDR3 is 11 amino acids long. CDR1 and CDR2 (germline): DFQATT, SNEGSKA (reference sequence).

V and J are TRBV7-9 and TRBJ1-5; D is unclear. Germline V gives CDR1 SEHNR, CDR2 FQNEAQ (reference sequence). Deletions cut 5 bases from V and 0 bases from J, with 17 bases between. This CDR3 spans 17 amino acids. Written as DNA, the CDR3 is TGTGCCAGCAGCGCATCGAGCGTCAGAGATAGCAATCAGCCCCAGCATTTT. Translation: CASSASSVRDSNQPQHF.

CDR3 amino acids: CARYSGRGADTQYF. The CDR3 DNA is TGTGCCAGATATAGCGGGAGGGGCGCAGATACGCAGTATTTT. This sequence joins TRBV2 and TRBJ2-3; 11 positions agree with TRBD2. CDR3 length: 14 amino acids. The V and J ends lost 9 bases and 4 bases, in that order; junction bases with no gene match: 6. CDR1 is SNHLY, CDR2 FYNNEI, per germline.

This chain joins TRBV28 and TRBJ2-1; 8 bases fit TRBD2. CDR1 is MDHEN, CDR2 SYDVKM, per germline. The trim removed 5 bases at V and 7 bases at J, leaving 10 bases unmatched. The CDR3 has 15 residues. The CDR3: CASSPVSGRKNEQFF. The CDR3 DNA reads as TGTGCCAGCAGTCCCGTCAGCGGGAGAAAAAATGAGCAGTTCTTC.

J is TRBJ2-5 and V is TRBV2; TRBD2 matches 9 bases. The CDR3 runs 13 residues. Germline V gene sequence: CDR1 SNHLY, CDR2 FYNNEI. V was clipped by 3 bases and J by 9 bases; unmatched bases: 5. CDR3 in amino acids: CASSERLAGPQYF. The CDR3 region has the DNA TGTGCCAGCAGTGAGAGGCTAGCGGGACCCCAGTACTTC. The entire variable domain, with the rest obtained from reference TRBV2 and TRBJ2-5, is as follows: EPEVTQTPSHQVTQMGQEVILRCVPISNHLYFYWYRQILGQKVEFLVSFYNNEISEKSEIFDDQFSVERPDGSNFTLKIRSTKLEDSAMYFCASSERLAGPQYFGPGTRLLVL.

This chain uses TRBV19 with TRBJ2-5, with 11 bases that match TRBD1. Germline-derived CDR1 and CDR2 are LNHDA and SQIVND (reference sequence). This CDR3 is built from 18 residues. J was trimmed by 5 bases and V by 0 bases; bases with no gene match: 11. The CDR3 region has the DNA TGTGCCAGTAGTATAGAGAGGACAGGGGGCGGCAGAGGTGAGACCCAGTACTTC. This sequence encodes CASSIERTGGGRGETQYF.

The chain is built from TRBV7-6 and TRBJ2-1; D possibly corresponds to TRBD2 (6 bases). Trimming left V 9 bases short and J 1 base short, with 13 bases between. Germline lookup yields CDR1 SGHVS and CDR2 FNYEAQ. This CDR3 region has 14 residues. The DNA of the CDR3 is TGTGCCAGTACAGCGGGCTCGTCCTACAATGAGCAGTTCTTC. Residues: CASTAGSSYNEQFF.

CDR3 amino acids: CASSLGGLAGDNEQFF. In DNA form, the CDR3 reads TGCGCCAGCAGCTTGGGGGGACTAGCGGGAGACAATGAGCAGTTCTTC. V gene TRBV5-1 combines with J gene TRBJ2-1; TRBD2 aligns across 14 bases. The germline gives CDR1 SGHRS, CDR2 YFSETQ. This CDR3 has 16 residues. V trimming: 0 bases; J trimming: 5 bases; junction bases outside the gene matches: 1. Using reference TRBV5-1 and TRBJ2-1 for the parts outside the CDR3, the full variable domain is KAGVTQTPRYLIKTRGQQVTLSCSPISGHRSVSWYQQTPGQGLQFLFEYFSETQRNKGNFPGRFSGRQFSNSRSEMNVSTLELGDSALYLCASSLGGLAGDNEQFFGPGTRLTVL.

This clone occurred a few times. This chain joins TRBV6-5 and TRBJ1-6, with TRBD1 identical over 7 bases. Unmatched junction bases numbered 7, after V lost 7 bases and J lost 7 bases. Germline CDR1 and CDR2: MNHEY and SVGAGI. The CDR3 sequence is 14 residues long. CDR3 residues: CASTSGGENSPLHF. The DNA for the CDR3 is TGTGCCAGCACCTCAGGGGGTGAGAATTCACCCCTCCACTTT.

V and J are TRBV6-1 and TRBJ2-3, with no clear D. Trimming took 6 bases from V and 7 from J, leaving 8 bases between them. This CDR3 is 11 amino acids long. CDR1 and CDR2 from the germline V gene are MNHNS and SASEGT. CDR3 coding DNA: TGTGCCAGCAGCCCCGCTAATACGCAGTATTTT. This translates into CASSPANTQYF.

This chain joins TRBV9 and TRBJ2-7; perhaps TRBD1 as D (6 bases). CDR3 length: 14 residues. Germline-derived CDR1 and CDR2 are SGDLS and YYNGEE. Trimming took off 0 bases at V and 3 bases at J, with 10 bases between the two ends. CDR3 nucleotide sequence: TGTGCCAGCAGCGTAGACCAGGGGCGCTACGAGCAGTACTTC. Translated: CASSVDQGRYEQYF.

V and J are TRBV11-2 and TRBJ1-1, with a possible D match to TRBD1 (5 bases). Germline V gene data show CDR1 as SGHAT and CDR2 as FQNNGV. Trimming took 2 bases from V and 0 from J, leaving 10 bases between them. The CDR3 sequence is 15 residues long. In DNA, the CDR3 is TGTGCCAGCAGCTTACGGGCAGGGATGAACACTGAAGCTTTCTTT. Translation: CASSLRAGMNTEAFF.

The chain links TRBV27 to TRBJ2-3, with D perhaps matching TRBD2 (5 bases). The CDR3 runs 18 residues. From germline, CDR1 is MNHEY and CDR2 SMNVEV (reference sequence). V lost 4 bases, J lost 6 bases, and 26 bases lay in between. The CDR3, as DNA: TGTGCCAGCAGTTCAACGCTCCTGGACGGGATCGCCTGGGATACGCAGTATTTT. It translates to CASSSTLLDGIAWDTQYF.

CDR3 residues: CASSAPERGGSLYGYTF. DNA for the CDR3: TGTGCCAGCAGCGCTCCGGAGCGAGGGGGCTCCCTCTATGGCTACACCTTC. This chain joins TRBV7-9 and TRBJ1-2; 7 bases match TRBD1. CDR1 and CDR2 from the germline V gene are SEHNR and FQNEAQ (reference sequence). V shed 5 bases and J 4 bases; nucleotides not matched to a gene: 16. The CDR3 is 17 amino acids.

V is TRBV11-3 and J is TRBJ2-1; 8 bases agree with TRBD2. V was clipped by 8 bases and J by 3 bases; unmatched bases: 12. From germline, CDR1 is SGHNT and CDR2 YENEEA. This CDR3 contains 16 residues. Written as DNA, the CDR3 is TGTGCCAGCTCCGAGGGGCGGGAGGTTAGCTACAATGAGCAGTTCTTC. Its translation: CASSEGREVSYNEQFF.

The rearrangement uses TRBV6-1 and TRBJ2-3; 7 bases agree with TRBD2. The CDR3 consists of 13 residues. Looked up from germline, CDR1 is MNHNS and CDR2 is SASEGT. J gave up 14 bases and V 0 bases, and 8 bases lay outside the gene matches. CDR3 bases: TGTGCCAGCAGTGAAGCGGGTGAGCGGGAATTGTATTTT. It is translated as CASSEAGERELYF.